The TCR beta chain described here comes from a study of cytomegalovirus exposure and HLA in healthy donors. Background on the study: The roughly 120 validation repertoires and the roughly 690 first-cohort repertoires shared a platform, a later analysis reported.

The count of this clone is one. Its specificity is not known. Study-level findings and limits: The tendency of first-cohort TCR clusters to co-occur in the 130 or so validation repertoires was identified by a subsequent analysis. Rare TCR sequences predominated, though certain public TCRs were found in many donors. Reportedly, cytomegalovirus status was diagnosed with high sensitivity and specificity.

Clones were sequenced by immunoSEQ multiplex PCR, and TCRdb holds only the in-frame ones, with some missing. The sample contains some 120,000 clones, around nine tenths of which appear only once. Trimming removed 5 bases from V and 4 bases from J, with 11 bases in between. CDR3 size: 13 residues. Germline loops: CDR1 SGHTA, CDR2 FQGNSA. The receptor was isolated from a woman under 30 in good health and CMV-seronegative. The J gene is TRBJ1-2, the V gene TRBV7-2; D not certain. Specimen: PBMCs. The CDR3 sequence is CASSPPHSYGYTF. The CDR3 DNA sequence: TGTGCCAGCAGCCCCCCCCACTCCTATGGCTACACCTTC.